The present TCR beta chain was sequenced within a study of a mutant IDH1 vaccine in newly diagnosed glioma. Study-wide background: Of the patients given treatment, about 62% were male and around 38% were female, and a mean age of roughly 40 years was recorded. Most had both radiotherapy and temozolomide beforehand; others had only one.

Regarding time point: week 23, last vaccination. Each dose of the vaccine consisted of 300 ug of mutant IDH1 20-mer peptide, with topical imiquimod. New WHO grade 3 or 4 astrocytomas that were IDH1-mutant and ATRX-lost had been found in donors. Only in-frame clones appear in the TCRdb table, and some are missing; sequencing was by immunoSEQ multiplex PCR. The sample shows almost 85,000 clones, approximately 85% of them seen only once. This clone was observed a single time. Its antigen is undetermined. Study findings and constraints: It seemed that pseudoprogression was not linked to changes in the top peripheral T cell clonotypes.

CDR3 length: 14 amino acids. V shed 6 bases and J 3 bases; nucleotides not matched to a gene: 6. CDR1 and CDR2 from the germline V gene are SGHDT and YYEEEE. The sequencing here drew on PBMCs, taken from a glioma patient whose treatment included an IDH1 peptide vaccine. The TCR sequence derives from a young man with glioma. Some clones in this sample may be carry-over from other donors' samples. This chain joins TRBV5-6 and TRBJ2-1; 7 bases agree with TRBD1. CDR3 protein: CASILGDSYNEQFF. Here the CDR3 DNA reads TGTGCCAGCATTCTCGGGGACAGCTACAATGAGCAGTTCTTC.